Listed here is a single T cell receptor beta chain. These data originate in a study of shared clonotypes between healthy human individuals. At a deep level, the assay was run. Genomic DNA from each subset was divided evenly over several immunoSEQ plates. About 28,000 T cell genomes, or roughly 300 ng DNA, went into replicate PCRs of unsorted PBMC. Methods used by the authors: Junction-only sequences without quality scores were provided by ImmunoSEQ, so filtering was different. TCRdb's copy holds only in-frame clones and misses some; the assay was immunoSEQ multiplex PCR. Clone size and V and J calls were adopted from that table, with D and trimming inferred from the DNA. In the table there are nearly 500,000 clones, 75% to 85% of which are singletons. The germline CDR1 and CDR2 sequences are LGHNA and YSLEER. V lost 2 bases to trimming and J lost 3 bases, with 17 bases between them. CDR3 length: 17 residues.

The origin of this receptor is a woman aged 40 to 55 in good health. Some clones in this sample may be carry-over from other donors' samples. The chain is built from TRBV4-3 and TRBJ2-1; D perhaps matches TRBD2 (5 bases). The specimen sequenced was PBMCs. CDR3 DNA: TGCGCCAGCAGCCAATCATTACTAGGAGAGGTCTACAATGAGCAGTTCTTC. Amino acid sequence: CASSQSLLGEVYNEQFF.